The entry below gives a single TCR beta chain sequence along with its context. As originally analysed: Estimated nucleated cell counts came from reference gene primer amplification. The assay was immunoSEQ multiplex PCR, and TCRdb's table has in-frame clones only and misses some. V and J calls and clone size follow that table, whereas D and trimming were derived from the DNA. The profile shows 300,000 to 350,000 clones, around nine tenths of them singletons. This specimen comes from a study of blood T cell repertoires in COVID-19. This CDR3 comprises 15 residues. Trimming removed 5 bases from V and 4 bases from J; junction bases left unmatched: 10. Germline CDR1 reads SQVTM; CDR2 reads ANQGSEA.

V and J are TRBV29-1 and TRBJ2-1, with 8 bases lining up with TRBD2. The sample taken for sequencing was PBMCs or T cells enriched from blood (not recorded which). The clonotype originates from a woman in her twenties or thirties who had been exposed to COVID-19. CDR3 residues: CSVRSGTRSYNEQFF. The CDR3 bases are TGCAGCGTTCGATCCGGGACTAGATCTTACAATGAGCAGTTCTTC.